This T cell receptor beta chain was sequenced for a study of T cells in Graves' hyperthyroidism and ophthalmopathy. Study results and caveats: In blood, most of the thyroid clonotypes expanded above 0.001 were also present. Before onset, ophthalmopathy was predicted by the model a median roughly six months earlier.

A few counts support this clonotype. Its antigen is unidentified. The source material, RNA transcripts, was used to amplify TCR beta CDR3 regions. Carried out on the TCR CDR3, a first-round RT-PCR used the HTBI primer set. TCRdb reprocessed the multiplex PCR reads via MiXCR and lists one record per CDR3 protein. Of about 460,000 distinct CDR3 sequences listed, approximately 23% are singletons. Sequenced input: blood. The clonotype comes from a woman in her 70s with Graves' ophthalmopathy.

The CDR3 bases are TGTGCCTGGACGCCGCACACAGATACGCAGTATTTT. Translated, it gives CAWTPHTDTQYF. V is TRBV30 and J is TRBJ2-3; D gene unclear. The length of the CDR3 is 12 residues. The germline gives CDR1 GTSNPN, CDR2 SVGIG (reference sequence). V lost 4 bases and J lost 2, with 7 bases in between.